This is a list of T cell receptor beta chains from one sample in a study of T cell responses to AZD1222 COVID-19 vaccine. Sequenced by immunoSEQ multiplex PCR; TCRdb stores in-frame clones only, minus some. This table has some 190,000 clones, approximately 92% appearing once. Sample: peripheral blood, taken on day 0 of AZD1222 vaccination. The receptors here all came from an adult in good health. The CDR3 runs from the conserved cysteine through the conserved F or W. A D gene is named only where the DNA matches it firmly. Expanded clones get a size class; other rows say once, few or many, or leave the size out.

DNA	CDR3	V	D	size	J
TGTGCCAGCAGTGAAACGAGGAAGGGGCCCCAGCATTTT	CASSETRKGPQHF	TRBV12-3/TRBV12-4	-	-	TRBJ1-5
TGTGCCAGCAGTTACAGGCGGGACCCCTACGAGCAGTACTTC	CASSYRRDPYEQYF	TRBV6-5	-	-	TRBJ2-7
TGTGCCAGCAGCTTAAACACAGCAGCTAATTCACCCCTCCACTTT	CASSLNTAANSPLHF	TRBV7-3	-	-	TRBJ1-6
TGCAGTGCTAGTCAACAGGGCTCTGGGGCCAACGTCCTGACTTTC	CSASQQGSGANVLTF	TRBV20-1	-	-	TRBJ2-6
TGTGCCAGTAGTGCCATGGGCTCTGGAAACACCATATATTTT	CASSAMGSGNTIYF	TRBV19	-	-	TRBJ1-3
TGTGCCACCAGCAGAGATTACAGGGGCGAGCAGTACTTC	CATSRDYRGEQYF	TRBV15	TRBD1	-	TRBJ2-7
TGTGCCAGCAGCCCCGGGGGCTCTGGGGCCAACGTCCTGACTTTC	CASSPGGSGANVLTF	TRBV28	-	-	TRBJ2-6
TGCGCCAGCAGCACGGGACAGACCACTGAAGCTTTCTTT	CASSTGQTTEAFF	TRBV5-1	TRBD1	-	TRBJ1-1
TGTGCCAGCAGCGTAGGAGGACTAGCGGGGGGTCAAGAGACCCAGTACTTC	CASSVGGLAGGQETQYF	TRBV9	TRBD2	-	TRBJ2-5
TGTGCCAGCTCCGATTTTCCGGGGTCCCAAGAGACCCAGTACTTC	CASSDFPGSQETQYF	TRBV18	-	-	TRBJ2-5
TGTGCCAGCAGCGTGGGAGGAAGCTCCTATAATTCACCCCTCCACTTT	CASSVGGSSYNSPLHF	TRBV9	-	-	TRBJ1-6
TGCGCCAGCAGTTCGAGACGGGATGCAAACTATGGCTACACCTTC	CASSSRRDANYGYTF	TRBV5-1	-	-	TRBJ1-2
TGTGCCAGCATCCTCTCGGGGGGGGTACATGAGCAGTTCTTC	CASILSGGVHEQFF	TRBV6-5	TRBD2	once	TRBJ2-1
TGTGCCAGCAGTGAAGCGCCCCACCGGGGGGGGATCTCTGGAAACACCATATATTTT	CASSEAPHRGGISGNTIYF	TRBV2	-	-	TRBJ1-3
TGTGCCAGCAGCCAGTTCAGAGCCTACGAGCAGTACTTC	CASSQFRAYEQYF	TRBV3-1/TRBV3-2	-	-	TRBJ2-7
TGTGCCAGCAGTGACCCGCTTAATGTTTTGGAGTTCTTC	CASSDPLNVLEFF	TRBV6-4	-	-	TRBJ2-1
TGTGCCAGCAGTGGGACAGGGGGCACAGATACGCAGTATTTT	CASSGTGGTDTQYF	TRBV2	TRBD1	-	TRBJ2-3
TGTGCCAGCAGTTACTCAGCGGCTGTCGGGGTCGAGCAGTACTTC	CASSYSAAVGVEQYF	TRBV6-5	-	-	TRBJ2-7
TGTGCCAGCAGTGCAGTGGAGGGCAACACCGGGGAGCTGTTTTTT	CASSAVEGNTGELFF	TRBV2	-	few	TRBJ2-2
TGTGCCAGCAGCTCCATAGGGGCAGGGAATAACTATGGCTACACCTTC	CASSSIGAGNNYGYTF	TRBV5-4	-	-	TRBJ1-2
TGTGCCAGTAGCCATAGAATGAGCCCGGACAGTGGGGGGGCTGAAGCTTTCTTT	CASSHRMSPDSGGAEAFF	TRBV19	-	-	TRBJ1-1
TGTGCCAGCAGCCGACAGGGTTTGTTTTACGAGCAGTACTTC	CASSRQGLFYEQYF	TRBV27	TRBD1	-	TRBJ2-7
TGTGCCAGTAGTATTGGGGGCGCCTACGAGCAGTACTTC	CASSIGGAYEQYF	TRBV19	-	-	TRBJ2-7
TGTGCCAGCAGCTTTCTTAGCGGGGGTGGGGCAGGTGAGCAGTTCTTC	CASSFLSGGGAGEQFF	TRBV7-9	TRBD2	-	TRBJ2-1
TGTGCCAGCAGCTTTCTAGCGTCGGTCCGATTTTACTTC	CASSFLASVRFYF	TRBV7-2	-	-	TRBJ2-5
TGTGCCAGCAGTGAACTTGGGACAGTTTTGTATGGCTACACCTTC	CASSELGTVLYGYTF	TRBV6-1	TRBD1	-	TRBJ1-2
TGTGCCAGCAGCAAAACCTTAGCGGGGTACAATGAGCAGTTCTTC	CASSKTLAGYNEQFF	TRBV5-4	TRBD2	-	TRBJ2-1
TGTGCCTGGACGGGACCCGAGCAGTACTTC	CAWTGPEQYF	TRBV3-1/TRBV3-2	-	-	TRBJ2-7
TGTGCCATCACGCCACTGCTGCAGAACACCGGGGAGCTGTTTTTT	CAITPLLQNTGELFF	TRBV7-8	-	few	TRBJ2-2
TGCGCCAGCAGCCAAAAAGGGTCCGCCAACTCGAACACCGGGGAGCTGTTTTTT	CASSQKGSANSNTGELFF	TRBV4-3	-	-	TRBJ2-2
TGTGCCAGCATCCACATAGACAGGGAAGGCGGGGAGCTGTTTTTT	CASIHIDREGGELFF	TRBV6-5	TRBD1	-	TRBJ2-2
TGTGCCAGCAGTTACCGGGAGCGACAGCCCCAGCATTTT	CASSYRERQPQHF	TRBV6-5	-	-	TRBJ1-5
TGTGCCAGTAGTACTTCCTTGGGACTAGCTCTGGAGCTGTTTTTT	CASSTSLGLALELFF	TRBV19	TRBD2	-	TRBJ2-2
TGTGCCAGCAGTTTAAATATTGGGGGGGCAGGGAACACTGAAGCTTTCTTT	CASSLNIGGAGNTEAFF	TRBV27	-	-	TRBJ1-1
TGTGCCTGGGAAGGGACAGCCGAGCAGTACTTC	CAWEGTAEQYF	TRBV30	TRBD1	-	TRBJ2-7
TGTGCCAGCACCCGCATGAACACTGAAGCTTTCTTT	CASTRMNTEAFF	TRBV5-6	-	-	TRBJ1-1
TGTGCCAGCAACACCCCAGGGACAGGGGGATCCCTCTACACCTTC	CASNTPGTGGSLYTF	TRBV5-5	TRBD1	-	TRBJ1-2
TGTGCCAGCAGCACTAGAGTTTACACAGATACGCAGTATTTT	CASSTRVYTDTQYF	TRBV7-2	-	-	TRBJ2-3
TGTGCCAGCAGTTACTCCCCCGTGACAGACAAGTACTTC	CASSYSPVTDKYF	TRBV6-5	-	-	TRBJ2-4
TGTGCCAGCAGCTTGAGTAAGGGACAGCCCCAGCATTTT	CASSLSKGQPQHF	TRBV5-5	-	-	TRBJ1-5
TGTGCCAGCAGCCTGACAGGGGTGAATTCACCCCTCCACTTT	CASSLTGVNSPLHF	TRBV5-6	TRBD1	few	TRBJ1-6
TGTGCCAGCAGCCAAGTCCCTGGGGGGGATACGCAGTATTTT	CASSQVPGGDTQYF	TRBV4-2	-	-	TRBJ2-3
TGCAGCGTTGTTTCAGGGCAGTTTTACTATGGCTACACCTTC	CSVVSGQFYYGYTF	TRBV29-1	-	-	TRBJ1-2
TGTGCCAGCAGCGTGGCGGGACAGACATACACCGGGGAGCTGTTTTTT	CASSVAGQTYTGELFF	TRBV9	-	few	TRBJ2-2
TGTGCCAGCACCGACGGTCCCGGGGAGTACTTC	CASTDGPGEYF	TRBV6-5	-	-	TRBJ2-5
TGTGCCAGCAGCCAAGGTTCCAGCCCCTATGGCTACACCTTC	CASSQGSSPYGYTF	TRBV3-1/TRBV3-2	-	-	TRBJ1-2
TGTGCCAGCAGACCCCCGGCCAGGACTAGTAAATTCACAGATACGCAGTATTTT	CASRPPARTSKFTDTQYF	TRBV7-9	TRBD2	-	TRBJ2-3
TGCGCCAGCACTTCAGGGGGCGCATACTTCCACCCGAACACCGGGGAGCTGTTTTTT	CASTSGGAYFHPNTGELFF	TRBV23-1	TRBD1	-	TRBJ2-2
TGTGCCAGCAGTTACCAGACAGGCGGCCAGGAGACCCAGTACTTC	CASSYQTGGQETQYF	TRBV6-5	-	-	TRBJ2-5
TGTGCCAGCAGCTCCGGCGGGGGGAACACAGATACGCAGTATTTT	CASSSGGGNTDTQYF	TRBV7-6	TRBD2	-	TRBJ2-3
TGTGCCAGTAGTATCGACAGGGCGGGGAAACAGCCCCAGCATTTT	CASSIDRAGKQPQHF	TRBV19	TRBD1	-	TRBJ1-5
TGTGCCAGCACCCATGGACACGGGGGATCCTATGGCTACACCTTC	CASTHGHGGSYGYTF	TRBV3-1/TRBV3-2	-	once	TRBJ1-2